This passage covers 19 T cell receptor beta chains from one sample sequenced in a study of T cell changes during pregnancy in multiple sclerosis. Profiled with immunoSEQ multiplex PCR; TCRdb holds only in-frame clones, not every one. This table holds tens of thousands of clones, roughly 93% found once. Sequenced here: peripheral blood, sampled after pregnancy. The receptors stem from a female donor with multiple sclerosis, enrolled in a pregnancy study.

The gene calls are TRBV7-3 and TRBJ2-2; D perhaps matches TRBD2 (6 bases). The CDR3 sequence is 15 residues long. V lost 2 bases to trimming and J lost 1 base, with 8 bases between them. Per the germline V gene, CDR1 is SGHTA and CDR2 is FQGTGA. The CDR3 bases are TGTGCCAGCAGCTTAGAAGCGGGGAACACCGGGGAGCTGTTTTTT. This encodes CASSLEAGNTGELFF.

The rearrangement joins TRBV4-3 to TRBJ2-3; possibly TRBD2 for D (6 bases). Between the trimmed V and J ends, which lost 0 bases and 0 bases, there was a span of 7 bases. The CDR3 loop spans 15 amino acids. The germline gives CDR1 LGHNA, CDR2 YSLEER. CDR3 loop: CASSQDRESTDTQYF. In DNA, the CDR3 is TGCGCCAGCAGCCAAGATCGGGAGAGCACAGATACGCAGTATTTT.

This rearrangement joins TRBV30 to TRBJ1-3; 9 nucleotides agree with TRBD1. The V gene end was trimmed by 2 bases and the J gene end by 3 bases; junction bases not matched to a gene: 5. CDR1 is GTSNPN, CDR2 SVGIG, per germline (reference sequence). The CDR3 extends over 15 amino acids. In nucleotides, the CDR3 is TGTGCCTGGAGTCAACAGGGGGCGGTTGGAAACACCATATATTTT. Translation gives CAWSQQGAVGNTIYF.

The chain combines TRBV6-6 with TRBJ2-3; the match to TRBD2 covers 13 bases. CDR1 MNHNY and CDR2 SVGAGI come from the germline V gene (reference sequence). The CDR3 totals 16 residues. After removal of 6 bases from V and 6 bases from J, the junction contained 9 bases not matched to a gene. This chain's CDR3 is CASSTGTSGKGDTQYF. CDR3 DNA sequence: TGTGCCAGCAGCACCGGGACTAGCGGGAAGGGTGATACGCAGTATTTT.

This clone occurred once. The chain employs TRBV14 and TRBJ2-1, with 8 nucleotides matching TRBD2. The CDR3 has 17 amino acids. V lost 3 bases, J lost 9 bases, and 16 bases stayed unmatched. Germline loops: CDR1 SGHDN, CDR2 FVKESK. CDR3 DNA: TGTGCCAGCAGCCAGCTTATCCTAGGACTAGCCGGGGGTGAGCAGTTCTTC. Amino acids: CASSQLILGLAGGEQFF.

The chain carries TRBV5-5 and TRBJ1-5; 11 nucleotides agree with TRBD1. The CDR3 has 18 amino acids. Germline values: CDR1 SGHKS, CDR2 YYEKEE (reference sequence). V lost 4 bases to trimming and J lost 1 base; unmatched junction nucleotides: 10. The DNA for the CDR3 is TGTGCCAGCAGCCCCGGGACAGGGGGTCAACGCAGCAATCAGCCCCAGCATTTT. Amino acids: CASSPGTGGQRSNQPQHF.

This sequence joins TRBV10-3 and TRBJ2-7; 7 nucleotides agree with TRBD2. After removal of 9 bases from V and 2 bases from J, the junction contained 10 bases not matched to a gene. This CDR3 is 14 amino acids long. Germline CDR1 ENHRY, CDR2 SYGVKD. CDR3 in amino acids: CAISGWEGPYEQYF. Written as DNA, the CDR3 is TGTGCCATTAGCGGCTGGGAGGGCCCCTACGAGCAGTACTTC.

V and J are TRBV5-8 and TRBJ2-7; D may be TRBD1 (5 bases). V shed 0 bases and J shed 6 bases, with 7 bases lying between them. Germline V lookup: CDR1 SGHTS, CDR2 YDEGEE. This CDR3 contains 12 residues. The CDR3 is CASSLGTSEQYF. As DNA, the CDR3 is TGTGCCAGCAGCTTGGGGACATCCGAGCAGTACTTC.

The chain is built from TRBV19 and TRBJ2-2, with 7 bases identical to TRBD1. The CDR3 totals 17 residues. The germline gives CDR1 LNHDA, CDR2 SQIVND (reference sequence). V trimming: 5 bases; J trimming: 2 bases; junction bases outside the gene matches: 11. The CDR3 bases are TGTGCCAGTAGTCCATCCCGACAGGGCGAAAACACCGGGGAGCTGTTTTTT. This translates into CASSPSRQGENTGELFF.

The chain combines TRBV13 with TRBJ2-7, with 10 bases identical to TRBD2. V gave up 4 bases and J gave up 7 bases; unmatched junction bases: 10. CDR1 and CDR2 from the germline V gene are PRHDT and FYEKMQ (reference sequence). This CDR3 comprises 15 residues. The CDR3 sequence: CASSYGLAVSEEQYF. CDR3 sequence (DNA): TGTGCCAGCAGCTACGGACTAGCGGTCTCTGAGGAGCAGTACTTC.

The rearrangement links TRBV19 to TRBJ2-6, with D possibly matching TRBD1 (5 bases). The germline V and J ends were trimmed by 3 bases and 4 bases, with 10 bases remaining between them. The length of the CDR3 is 15 residues. Germline CDR1 LNHDA, CDR2 SQIVND (reference sequence). The CDR3 here is CASSIKGFGANVLTF. CDR3 nucleotide sequence: TGTGCCAGTAGTATTAAGGGGTTCGGGGCCAACGTCCTGACTTTC.

This rearrangement joins TRBV6-4 to TRBJ2-1; TRBD1 might be the D (6 bases). The CDR3 is 14 residues long. V was shortened by 6 bases and J by 9 bases, with 18 bases between the two germline ends. Germline V gene data show CDR1 as MRHNA and CDR2 as SNTAGT. The CDR3 region is CASSDSQGGGEQFF. CDR3 bases: TGTGCCAGCAGCGATTCACAGGGTGGGGGTGAGCAGTTCTTC.

By share, this clone counts as medium-sized (0.01 to 0.1%). The chain couples TRBV4-2 to TRBJ1-4, with D possibly matching TRBD1 (5 bases). The CDR3 runs 16 residues. V lost 0 bases to trimming and J lost 3 bases, with 11 bases between them. CDR1 is LGHNA and CDR2 is YNFKEQ in the germline V gene. Written as DNA, the CDR3 is TGTGCCAGCAGCCAAGAACAGGCAGGAGCTAATGAAAAACTGTTTTTT. Translation gives CASSQEQAGANEKLFF.

CDR3 in amino acids: CADGGGAWTEAFF. CDR3 DNA: TGCGCCGACGGCGGGGGCGCGTGGACTGAAGCTTTCTTT. V and J are TRBV23-1 and TRBJ1-1; D perhaps matches TRBD1 (6 bases). TRBV23-1 is sorted into the ORF group, with uncertain function. With 11 bases removed from V and 5 bases from J, the gap between germline ends came to 18 bases. This CDR3 has 13 amino acids.

V gene TRBV13 combines with J gene TRBJ2-1; TRBD2 matches at 12 bases. Germline CDR1 PRHDT, CDR2 FYEKMQ (reference sequence). The CDR3 runs 15 residues. The V and J ends lost 3 bases and 5 bases, in that order; junction bases with no gene match: 2. The DNA for the CDR3 is TGTGCCAGCAGCTTGGGACTAGCGGGTAACAATGAGCAGTTCTTC. It encodes CASSLGLAGNNEQFF.

This clone has more than one count but fewer than ten. The chain links TRBV6-4 to TRBJ2-1, with a weak D call TRBD1 (6 bases). Germline CDR1 MRHNA, CDR2 SNTAGT. The CDR3 is 15 amino acids. V shed 3 bases and J shed 8 bases, with 17 bases lying between them. The CDR3 region is CASSELVTGIDEQFF. CDR3 sequence (DNA): TGTGCCAGCAGTGAACTCGTTACAGGGATCGATGAGCAGTTCTTC.

The chain couples TRBV4-1 to TRBJ1-5; maybe TRBD1 (5 bases). The V and J ends lost 0 bases and 6 bases respectively, with 15 bases between them. The CDR3 is made up of 16 amino acids. Germline V lookup: CDR1 MGHRA, CDR2 YSYEKL. The CDR3 sequence is CASSQDVGAGGQPQHF. The CDR3 DNA reads TGCGCCAGCAGCCAAGATGTAGGGGCCGGCGGTCAGCCCCAGCATTTT.

In nucleotides, the CDR3 is TGCGCCAGCAGCCAAGATCGGAACAGCCAAGGGCAGTACTTC. This encodes CASSQDRNSQGQYF. The chain couples TRBV4-3 to TRBJ2-7; D gene uncertain. Germline V gene data show CDR1 as LGHNA and CDR2 as YSLEER. With 0 bases removed from V and 9 bases from J, the gap between germline ends came to 15 bases. This CDR3 has 14 residues.

This clone has a single count. This sequence joins TRBV28 and TRBJ1-2, with 10 bases that match TRBD1. The CDR3 has 16 residues. J lost 3 bases, V lost 6 bases, and 10 bases had no gene match. The germline gives CDR1 MDHEN, CDR2 SYDVKM. CDR3 DNA: TGTGCCAGCAGCCCCCGCGGGACAGGGGCTGACTATGGCTACACCTTC. It translates to CASSPRGTGADYGYTF.